The source of this T cell receptor beta chain is a study of identical twins (TCRdb year 2016). With regard to the full study: TCR alpha and beta repertoires from monozygotic twins, unrelated adults of various ages and cord blood were deep-sequenced to test whether fetal clonotypes persist. To rule out contamination, the twin experiments were replicated at different times with different library preparation protocols. The research as a whole found: Compared with coincidental sharing between unrelated individuals, an excess of low generation-probability sequences was observed among out-of-frame TCR alpha sequences shared between twins. Fewer insertions were carried by abundant cord blood beta clonotypes, a similar but weaker trend appeared in young adult naive repertoires, and no such trend appeared in memory repertoires. In beta out-of-frame sequences, excess twin sharing was weaker, because having fewer shared sequences lowered the signal-to-noise ratio. Out-of-frame TCR alpha sharing in monozygotic twins was systematically underestimated by recombination models, whereas sharing between unrelated individuals was in agreement with the recombination models. Conclusions relied on cross-sectional statistical analysis, since the same donors could not be followed over many years. Invariant T cells such as MAIT and iNKT could partly confound zero-insertion analyses, although diverse VJ usage argued against such confounding for most clonotypes.

The library was built by means of 5' RACE. The data were produced on an Illumina HiSeq 2000. A universal primer binding site was added through template switching, and the final cDNA carried a unique molecular identifier so that TCR cDNA molecules could be counted accurately. Specific primers in the conserved constant-segment region were used to synthesize first-strand cDNA for the TCR alpha and beta chains. Each cDNA library was double barcoded, with a SMART-Mk sample barcode plus Illumina barcodes, to control for contamination. TruSeq adapter sequences and Illumina sample barcodes were added in two successive PCR steps. The Illumina HiSeq platform was used with custom primers to sequence TCR alpha and beta cDNA libraries. Processing in the source paper ran as follows. MiGEC processed the raw reads to extract unique molecular identifiers, while MiXCR was used to determine the CDR3 positions. Recombination models were inferred per individual with the repgenHMM and IGoR tools using an EM algorithm. Shared clonotype analysis was performed with the tcR package in R, normalizing sharing by the product of cloneset sizes. Out-of-frame nonproductive sequences were analyzed to study raw recombination free of thymic and clonal selection effects. TCRdb itself trimmed the public reads at Q25 with fastp, ran MiXCR and retained productive beta chains. Rows with a matching CDR3 protein are joined into one entry that keeps the most common DNA and genes. TCRdb assigned the V and J calls; the authors' analysis was not used. The sample contains 450,000 to 500,000 distinct CDR3 sequences, 14% of them found a single time. In total, the top ten clones hold 0.95% to 1% of the sample.

Only healthy Caucasian donors were included. Three pairs of female monozygotic twins, all aged roughly 18 to 30 years, made up the twin cohort. CD4+ and CD8+ T cell populations were isolated with positive isolation kits from Invitrogen. A few counts support this clonotype. This clone's antigen is unknown. Base quality data are lacking; no much larger clone is found one base away. CDR1 and CDR2 were assigned from the germline V gene as SNHLY and FYNNEI. From its cysteine to its phenylalanine, the CDR3 spans 16 amino acids. CDR3 DNA only is kept here, 48 bases in frame from base 1. Cut back by 6 bases and 6 bases, the V and J ends lie 21 bases apart. These data also featured in a second study, about yellow fever vaccine responses in identical twins. As the second paper documents: According to the authors, in identical twins the way T cells responded to vaccination appeared partly convergent and partly personalized. In identical twins, the study followed T cell clones that responded to the vaccine with precision.

The sequencing input was CD4+ T cells sorted from blood. The source of this sequence is a woman aged 18-29 years in good health. Rearrangement joined TRBV2 to TRBJ1-5, with TRBD1 tentatively as D gene (6 bases match). The encoded CDR3 is CASRDYGGGLGQPQHF. The DNA reads TGTGCCAGCAGGGACTATGGTGGGGGGCTTGGTCAGCCCCAGCATTTT.